These 19 T cell receptor beta chains came from one sample sequenced in a study of blood T cell repertoires in COVID-19. Assay used: immunoSEQ multiplex PCR; TCRdb lists only in-frame clones, some missing. The profile shows about 300,000 clones, about 90% of them singletons. Specimen: peripheral blood. The receptors were gathered from a woman aged 25 to 39 with COVID-19, enrolled during active disease.

The genes are TRBV14 and TRBJ2-3, with no clear D. V gave up 3 bases and J gave up 6 bases, with 7 bases separating them. The germline gives CDR1 SGHDN, CDR2 FVKESK. The CDR3 runs 12 residues. As DNA, the CDR3 is TGTGCCAGCAGCCACGTCGGGGATACGCAGTATTTT. Amino acids: CASSHVGDTQYF.

This chain links TRBV7-2 with TRBJ1-4; D gene uncertain. V lost 5 bases and J 4 bases, leaving 17 bases between the germline ends. CDR1 and CDR2 (germline): SGHTA, FQGNSA. This CDR3 spans 16 amino acids. CDR3 residues: CASSRGVAIGNEKLFF. For the CDR3, the DNA is TGTGCCAGCAGCCGGGGAGTTGCAATCGGTAATGAAAAACTGTTTTTT. The complete variable domain, with remaining parts taken from reference TRBV7-2 and TRBJ1-4, reads GAGVSQSPSNKVTEKGKDVELRCDPISGHTALYWYRQSLGQGLEFLIYFQGNSAPDKSGLPSDRFSAERTGGSVSTLTIQRTQQEDSAVYLCASSRGVAIGNEKLFFGSGTQLSVL.

The rearrangement uses TRBV3-1 (or the pseudogene TRBV3-2) and TRBJ1-1; TRBD1 agrees at 9 bases. There are 15 residues in the CDR3. With 5 bases clipped from V and 5 bases from J, the junction kept 9 bases outside the gene matches. CDR1 is LGHDT, CDR2 YNNKEL, per germline (reference sequence). For the CDR3, the DNA is TGTGCCAGCAGCGTCCAGGACAGGGGCAGAACTGAAGCTTTCTTT. As protein: CASSVQDRGRTEAFF.

The chain is built from TRBV4-1 and TRBJ1-2; 9 nucleotides align to TRBD1. The CDR3 consists of 18 residues. Germline V gene sequence: CDR1 MGHRA, CDR2 YSYEKL. V was clipped by 4 bases and J by 0 bases; unmatched bases: 12. The CDR3 region has the DNA TGCGCCAGCAGCCTGAACCGGGACAGGGTAGATTCTAACTATGGCTACACCTTC. Translation gives CASSLNRDRVDSNYGYTF.

This clone was found once. The rearrangement uses TRBV5-5 and TRBJ1-5, with D tentatively TRBD1 (6 bases). This CDR3 spans 14 amino acids. With 5 bases removed from V and 5 bases from J, the gap between germline ends came to 14 bases. CDR1 is SGHKS and CDR2 is YYEKEE in the germline V gene (reference sequence). The CDR3 protein is CASSFGPGDQPQHF. In nucleotides, the CDR3 is TGTGCCAGCAGTTTTGGGCCAGGGGATCAGCCCCAGCATTTT.

The V gene is TRBV6-5, the J gene TRBJ2-3, with TRBD1 as a possible D gene (6 bases). Trimming took 5 bases from V and 2 from J, leaving 14 bases between them. Germline loops: CDR1 MNHEY, CDR2 SVGAGI. The CDR3 is 15 amino acids. CDR3 protein: CASSRTGIHTDTQYF. The CDR3 DNA reads as TGTGCCAGCAGTAGAACAGGGATCCACACAGATACGCAGTATTTT.

The chain employs TRBV6-2 or TRBV6-3 and TRBJ1-1; D is unresolved. The CDR3 runs 14 residues. V lost 2 bases and J lost 1, with 8 bases in between. Per germline, CDR1 MNHEY and CDR2 SVGEGT. The CDR3 DNA reads TGTGCCAGCAGTTACACTTCAGGGAACACTGAAGCTTTCTTT. Protein product: CASSYTSGNTEAFF.

The chain is built from TRBV6-1 and TRBJ2-2; TRBD1 might be the D (5 bases). Trimming removed 4 bases at V and 1 base at J, with 22 bases between. From germline, CDR1 is MNHNS and CDR2 SASEGT. The length of the CDR3 is 19 residues. This CDR3 is CASSGSRTRAPKNTGELFF. In DNA form, the CDR3 reads TGTGCCAGCAGTGGGAGCCGGACAAGGGCCCCTAAGAACACCGGGGAGCTGTTTTTT.

The rearrangement links TRBV18 to TRBJ1-4; 11 bases are shared with TRBD1. The CDR3 contains 14 residues. Germline CDR1 KGHSH, CDR2 LQKENI. J gave up 8 bases and V 5 bases, and 4 bases lay outside the gene matches. CDR3 in amino acids: CASSTGQGGEKLFF. For the CDR3, the DNA is TGTGCCAGCTCAACGGGACAGGGGGGCGAAAAACTGTTTTTT.

The chain combines TRBV9 with TRBJ2-2; no definite D call. This CDR3 spans 14 amino acids. V dropped 1 base and J dropped 0 bases, with 4 bases sitting between them. From germline, CDR1 is SGDLS and CDR2 YYNGEE. This chain's CDR3 is CASSVRANTGELFF. The CDR3 bases are TGTGCCAGCAGCGTACGCGCGAACACCGGGGAGCTGTTTTTT.

V gene TRBV7-9 combines with J gene TRBJ1-6; 8 bases are a match to TRBD1. CDR1 is SEHNR and CDR2 is FQNEAQ in the germline V gene (reference sequence). After removal of 5 bases from V and 7 bases from J, the junction contained 4 bases not matched to a gene. This CDR3 has 14 residues. For the CDR3, the DNA is TGTGCCAGCAGCCGAGGACAGGGAAATTCACCCCTCCACTTT. Protein sequence: CASSRGQGNSPLHF.

This clone showed up just once. The rearrangement links TRBV3-1 (or the pseudogene TRBV3-2) to TRBJ2-7; 7 bases line up with TRBD2. CDR1 is LGHDT, CDR2 YNNKEL, per germline (reference sequence). This CDR3 is built from 18 residues. The V gene end was trimmed by 1 base and the J gene end by 2 bases; junction bases not matched to a gene: 14. The CDR3 bases are TGTGCCAGCAGCCAAGGTTTTTTGGGCGGGGGAGTAGCCTACGAGCAGTACTTC. Translation gives CASSQGFLGGGVAYEQYF.

The chain links TRBV11-3 to TRBJ1-1; D is uncertain. The length of the CDR3 is 13 residues. Trimming left V 4 bases short and J 6 bases short, with 12 bases between. CDR1 is SGHNT, CDR2 YENEEA, per germline. The DNA for the CDR3 is TGTGCCAGCAGCTCAAACCTAGTACCTGAAGCTTTCTTT. The encoded protein is CASSSNLVPEAFF.

The chain recombines TRBV19 with TRBJ1-4, with a possible D match to TRBD1 (5 bases). This CDR3 spans 15 amino acids. The germline V gene has CDR1 LNHDA and CDR2 SQIVND (reference sequence). Trimming took off 5 bases at V and 5 bases at J, with 15 bases between the two ends. This CDR3 is CASSPPGTENEKLFF. CDR3 nucleotide sequence: TGTGCCAGTAGTCCCCCCGGGACTGAAAATGAAAAACTGTTTTTT. Together with reference TRBV19 and TRBJ1-4, the CDR3 gives the full variable domain: DGGITQSPKYLFRKEGQNVTLSCEQNLNHDAMYWYRQDPGQGLRLIYYSQIVNDFQKGDIAEGYSVSREKKESFPLTVTSAQKNPTAFYLCASSPPGTENEKLFFGSGTQLSVL.

This chain connects TRBV3-1 (or the pseudogene TRBV3-2) to TRBJ2-1, with a possible D match to TRBD1 (6 bases). V was trimmed by 0 bases and J by 0 bases, leaving 9 bases between them. CDR1 and CDR2 (germline): LGHDT, YNNKEL (reference sequence). CDR3 length: 16 amino acids. CDR3 sequence: CASSQDQGRSYNEQFF. In DNA form, the CDR3 reads TGTGCCAGCAGCCAAGATCAGGGGCGCTCCTACAATGAGCAGTTCTTC.

This chain joins TRBV30 and TRBJ1-1; 8 bases line up with TRBD1. CDR3 size: 15 residues. After removal of 0 bases from V and 2 bases from J, the junction contained 5 bases not matched to a gene. The germline V gene encodes CDR1 GTSNPN and CDR2 SVGIG (reference sequence). CDR3 sequence: CAWSVRGQGNTEAFF. The CDR3 region has the DNA TGTGCCTGGAGTGTACGTGGACAGGGAAACACTGAAGCTTTCTTT.

The rearrangement joins TRBV5-5 to TRBJ1-1; D is possibly TRBD1 (5 bases). This CDR3 is built from 12 residues. The germline V and J ends were trimmed by 4 bases and 8 bases, with 12 bases remaining between them. Germline CDR1 SGHKS, CDR2 YYEKEE (reference sequence). CDR3 amino acids: CASSRTGAEAFF. In nucleotides, the CDR3 is TGTGCCAGCAGCCGCACAGGAGCCGAAGCTTTCTTT.

The chain carries TRBV6-5 and TRBJ1-2; 7 bases are a match to TRBD1. Germline-derived CDR1 and CDR2 are MNHEY and SVGAGI. The CDR3 sequence is 12 residues long. V trimming: 5 bases; J trimming: 7 bases; junction bases outside the gene matches: 4. This CDR3 reads CASSTTGAGYTF. The CDR3 DNA sequence: TGTGCCAGCAGTACTACAGGGGCTGGCTACACCTTC.

A word on this clone: Additional DNA sequences in this sample encode the identical CDR3. This chain joins TRBV18 and TRBJ2-5, with TRBD2 identical over 7 bases. The germline CDR1 and CDR2 sequences are KGHSH and LQKENI. V lost 0 bases and J lost 5; bases outside the gene matches: 0. The CDR3 totals 13 residues. CDR3 DNA: TGTGCCAGCTCACCACCGGGAGGGGAGACCCAGTACTTC. This translates into CASSPPGGETQYF. The variable domain in full, with the rest retrieved from reference TRBV18 and TRBJ2-5, is NAGVMQNPRHLVRRRGQEARLRCSPMKGHSHVYWYRQLPEEGLKFMVYLQKENIIDESGMPKERFSAEFPKEGPSILRIQQVVRGDSAAYFCASSPPGGETQYFGPGTRLLVL.